One and the same sample provided the 22 T cell receptor beta chains below, sequenced in a study of cytomegalovirus exposure and HLA in healthy donors. 13 Jbeta primers and 60 Vbeta primers were used for the PCR. The protocol was immunoSEQ multiplex PCR, while the TCRdb copy is restricted to in-frame clones and leaves out a portion. The sample records fewer than 150,000 clones, about 75% being singletons. Sequencing used PBMCs. The receptors originated from a man aged 60 to 75 in good health and CMV-seropositive.

This chain joins TRBV5-4 and TRBJ2-7; the match to TRBD2 covers 12 bases. Trimming removed 3 bases from V and 3 bases from J; junction bases left unmatched: 4. The CDR3 contains 15 residues. Germline CDR1 SGHNT, CDR2 YYREEE (reference sequence). CDR3 residues: CASSWGTSGLYEQYF. The CDR3 DNA sequence: TGTGCCAGCAGCTGGGGGACTAGCGGGCTCTACGAGCAGTACTTC.

The chain is built from TRBV5-1 and TRBJ1-3, with D possibly TRBD1 on 5 matching bases. V was cut by 4 bases and J by 1 base, with 9 bases left in between. Germline CDR1 is SGHRS and CDR2 is YFSETQ. This CDR3 is 14 amino acids long. CDR3 in amino acids: CASSDSSSGNTIYF. The CDR3 DNA follows: TGCGCCAGCAGCGACAGTTCTTCTGGAAACACCATATATTTT.

The genes are TRBV7-2 and TRBJ2-2; D is perhaps TRBD1 (5 bases). Trimming left V 6 bases short and J 0 bases short, with 11 bases between. The CDR3 runs 15 residues. The germline CDR1 and CDR2 sequences are SGHTA and FQGNSA. CDR3 in DNA: TGTGCCAGCAGAATATCAGGGTCGAACACCGGGGAGCTGTTTTTT. It translates to CASRISGSNTGELFF.

The chain joins TRBV4-1 to TRBJ1-2; D possibly corresponds to TRBD1 (6 bases). This CDR3 has 16 amino acids. Germline V gene lookup returns CDR1 MGHRA and CDR2 YSYEKL. V lost 2 bases and J 5 bases, leaving 18 bases between the germline ends. The CDR3 spells CASSQTPGQRIYGYTF. CDR3 DNA sequence: TGCGCCAGCAGCCAAACCCCCGGACAGCGGATATATGGCTACACCTTC.

Only a few counts were recorded for this clone. This chain uses TRBV19 with TRBJ1-5, with D unclear. The germline V and J ends were trimmed by 4 bases and 1 base, with 5 bases remaining between them. This CDR3 comprises 13 residues. The germline CDR1 and CDR2 sequences are LNHDA and SQIVND (reference sequence). The CDR3 DNA reads TGTGCCAGTAGTACGCAGAGCAATCAGCCCCAGCATTTT. Encoded protein: CASSTQSNQPQHF.

This clone was found once. The rearrangement links TRBV7-3 to TRBJ1-1; TRBD1 matches at 7 bases. V trimming: 3 bases; J trimming: 0 bases; junction bases outside the gene matches: 7. Germline V gene sequence: CDR1 SGHTA, CDR2 FQGTGA. This CDR3 comprises 16 residues. The CDR3 region is CASSLGQPSMNTEAFF. For the CDR3, the DNA is TGTGCCAGCAGCTTGGGACAGCCCAGCATGAACACTGAAGCTTTCTTT.

V gene TRBV6-5 combines with J gene TRBJ1-1; D is unresolved. The V gene's germline CDR1 is MNHEY and CDR2 SVGAGI. CDR3 length: 14 amino acids. The V gene lost 6 bases and the J gene lost 5 bases, with 16 bases spanning the gap. The CDR3, as DNA: TGTGCCAGCAGCGAGGGAGTAGGTTGGACTGAAGCTTTCTTT. It yields the protein CASSEGVGWTEAFF.

This clone was recorded a few times. The chain carries TRBV7-6 and TRBJ2-1, with 9 nucleotides matching TRBD2. This CDR3 has 17 amino acids. V dropped 5 bases and J dropped 0; count of bases not matched to a gene: 8. Looked up from germline, CDR1 is SGHVS and CDR2 is FNYEAQ. CDR3 DNA sequence: TGTGCCAGCAGCCCACGACTAGCGGCCAGCTCCTACAATGAGCAGTTCTTC. Amino acid sequence: CASSPRLAASSYNEQFF.

This chain joins TRBV11-1 and TRBJ2-7, with 7 bases identical to TRBD1. V was pared by 3 bases and J by 3 bases, with 11 bases of the junction left unmatched. From germline, CDR1 is SGHAT and CDR2 FQDESV (reference sequence). CDR3 length: 16 residues. In DNA form, the CDR3 reads TGTGCCAGCAGCTTCGGACAGGTCACGGTCCACTACGAGCAGTACTTC. The encoded protein is CASSFGQVTVHYEQYF.

The V gene is TRBV5-1, the J gene TRBJ1-1, with D possibly matching TRBD1 (5 bases). The CDR3 consists of 18 residues. Germline V gene data show CDR1 as SGHRS and CDR2 as YFSETQ. The germline V and J ends were trimmed by 1 base and 0 bases, with 19 bases remaining between them. The DNA for the CDR3 is TGCGCCAGCAGCTTGCCTGTGGGGCAGGGAGGAATGAACACTGAAGCTTTCTTT. Its translation is CASSLPVGQGGMNTEAFF.

This clone was seen more than once but under ten times. The chain couples TRBV2 to TRBJ2-7; 14 positions agree with TRBD2. The CDR3 length is 15 residues. J gave up 7 bases and V 11 bases, and 13 bases lay outside the gene matches. Germline values: CDR1 SNHLY, CDR2 FYNNEI. The CDR3 sequence is CASTPPGLAGDEQYF. CDR3 nucleotides: TGTGCCTCCACCCCGCCGGGACTAGCGGGAGATGAGCAGTACTTC.

V and J are TRBV27 and TRBJ1-2, with a possible D match to TRBD1 (6 bases). V was cut by 6 bases and J by 2 bases, with 13 bases left in between. Germline CDR1 reads MNHEY; CDR2 reads SMNVEV (reference sequence). The CDR3 spans 14 residues. CDR3 region: CASSRPDRNYGYTF. The CDR3 nucleotides read TGTGCCAGCAGCCGCCCAGACAGGAACTATGGCTACACCTTC.

V gene TRBV7-9 combines with J gene TRBJ2-1; TRBD1 might be the D (6 bases). This CDR3 has 16 amino acids. The germline V gene encodes CDR1 SEHNR and CDR2 FQNEAQ (reference sequence). Trimming shortened V by 4 bases and J by 3 bases, and 16 bases separated the two germline ends. Here the CDR3 reads CASSSLRQVYYNEQFF. CDR3 nucleotides: TGTGCCAGCAGCTCCCTCCGACAGGTATACTACAATGAGCAGTTCTTC.

This clone was observed a handful of times. This sequence joins TRBV14 and TRBJ2-5; TRBD2 agrees at 8 bases. This CDR3 spans 14 amino acids. Germline values: CDR1 SGHDN, CDR2 FVKESK. V lost 4 bases to trimming and J lost 5 bases; unmatched junction nucleotides: 6. CDR3 in amino acids: CASSLGGALETQYF. CDR3 nucleotides: TGTGCCAGCAGCCTCGGGGGGGCTTTGGAGACCCAGTACTTC.

This clone was picked up a small number of times. The chain couples TRBV7-8 to TRBJ1-2; perhaps TRBD1 as D (6 bases). Germline-derived CDR1 and CDR2 are SGHVS and FQNEAQ. The CDR3 covers 15 residues. V dropped 0 bases and J dropped 4 bases, with 12 bases sitting between them. The CDR3 spells CASSLAAGAGYGYTF. CDR3 sequence (DNA): TGTGCCAGCAGCTTAGCCGCAGGGGCGGGCTATGGCTACACCTTC.

The chain uses TRBV2 and TRBJ2-5; 7 nucleotides align to TRBD2. CDR1 is SNHLY and CDR2 is FYNNEI in the germline V gene. V lost 9 bases to trimming and J lost 5 bases; unmatched junction nucleotides: 6. The CDR3 contains 12 residues. In DNA form, the CDR3 reads TGTGCCAGTCGGGGGGACGGGGAGACCCAGTACTTC. Translation gives CASRGDGETQYF.

The V gene is TRBV30, the J gene TRBJ1-4; a weak D match, TRBD1 (5 bases). Germline loops: CDR1 GTSNPN, CDR2 SVGIG (reference sequence). V lost 3 bases to trimming and J lost 3 bases, with 11 bases between them. The CDR3 sequence is 14 residues long. CDR3 residues: CAWRFAGSNEKLFF. CDR3 in DNA: TGTGCCTGGAGGTTTGCAGGGTCTAATGAAAAACTGTTTTTT.

The table lists this clone with a few counts. The chain has TRBV5-1 and TRBJ2-7, with 8 bases that match TRBD1. The junction had 13 bases not matched to a gene; V was cut back by 1 base and J by 7 bases. Germline CDR1 SGHRS, CDR2 YFSETQ. The CDR3 contains 16 residues. For the CDR3, the DNA is TGCGCCAGCAGCTTGAGTAGACAGGGGCGCCCGGGTGAGCAGTACTTC. Protein product: CASSLSRQGRPGEQYF. The variable domain in full, with the rest retrieved from reference TRBV5-1 and TRBJ2-7, is KAGVTQTPRYLIKTRGQQVTLSCSPISGHRSVSWYQQTPGQGLQFLFEYFSETQRNKGNFPGRFSGRQFSNSRSEMNVSTLELGDSALYLCASSLSRQGRPGEQYFGPGTRLTVT.

The chain links TRBV7-2 to TRBJ2-7, with 7 bases fitting TRBD1. The V segment lost 2 bases and the J segment 3 bases; nucleotides outside the gene matches: 4. The germline gives CDR1 SGHTA, CDR2 FQGNSA. This CDR3 region has 14 residues. CDR3 region: CASSLQRQGYEQYF. The CDR3 DNA is TGTGCCAGCAGCTTACAGAGACAGGGCTACGAGCAGTACTTC.

About this clone itself: Mismatch with germline at one junction end may stem from a read error. The V gene is TRBV5-4, the J gene TRBJ2-2, with 7 bases lining up with TRBD1. This CDR3 is 16 amino acids long. Germline lookup yields CDR1 SGHNT and CDR2 YYREEE (reference sequence). This CDR3 reads CASSLTGATGTGEPFF. The CDR3 DNA reads as TGTGCCAGCAGCTTGACAGGGGCCACGGGGACCGGGGAGCCGTTTTTT.

The chain carries TRBV5-1 and TRBJ2-5, with no clear D. The V gene lost 0 bases and the J gene lost 5 bases, with 5 bases spanning the gap. This CDR3 spans 12 amino acids. Germline lookup yields CDR1 SGHRS and CDR2 YFSETQ. CDR3 DNA: TGCGCCAGCAGCTTGGTGCAGGAGACCCAGTACTTC. Its protein product is CASSLVQETQYF.

This clone has just a few counts. Other nucleotide sequences from this sample produce the same CDR3. The genes are TRBV11-3 and TRBJ1-2; D unclear. The ends were cut back, 0 bases at V and 2 bases at J, with 4 bases in the middle. In germline, CDR1 is SGHNT, CDR2 YENEEA. This CDR3 has 13 amino acids. As DNA, the CDR3 is TGTGCCAGCAGCTTAGACAGGAACTATGGCTACACCTTC. It is translated as CASSLDRNYGYTF. Based on the CDR3 plus reference TRBV11-3 and TRBJ1-2, the full variable domain is EAGVVQSPRYKIIEKKQPVAFWCNPISGHNTLYWYLQNLGQGPELLIRYENEEAVDDSQLPKDRFSAERLKGVDSTLKIQPAELGDSAVYLCASSLDRNYGYTFGSGTRLTVV.